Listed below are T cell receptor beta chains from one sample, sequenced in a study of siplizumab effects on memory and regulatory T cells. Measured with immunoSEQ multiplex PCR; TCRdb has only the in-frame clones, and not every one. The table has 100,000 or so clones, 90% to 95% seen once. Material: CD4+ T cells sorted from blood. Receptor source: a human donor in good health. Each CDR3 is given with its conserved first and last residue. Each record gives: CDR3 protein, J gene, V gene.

cdr3_aa: CASSLALGQNTEAFF
j_call: TRBJ1-1
v_call: TRBV5-4

cdr3_aa: CASSLEAGGPRPRGTDTQYF
j_call: TRBJ2-3
v_call: TRBV5-1

cdr3_aa: CASSQEPIKNTEAFF
j_call: TRBJ1-1
v_call: TRBV4-1

cdr3_aa: CASSPTGVRADTQYF
j_call: TRBJ2-3
v_call: TRBV5-4

cdr3_aa: CASTVGAEHTEAFF
j_call: TRBJ1-1
v_call: TRBV6-6

cdr3_aa: CASSLVPGSGYTF
j_call: TRBJ1-2
v_call: TRBV5-1

cdr3_aa: CAWMFPRRQGQEQYF
j_call: TRBJ2-7
v_call: TRBV30

cdr3_aa: CASSPSVGTGYNEQFF
j_call: TRBJ2-1
v_call: TRBV7-7

cdr3_aa: CASKAENSGANVLTF
j_call: TRBJ2-6
v_call: TRBV5-1

cdr3_aa: CASSLRQGFADTQYF
j_call: TRBJ2-3
v_call: TRBV5-4

cdr3_aa: CASSSQETQYF
j_call: TRBJ2-5
v_call: TRBV5-1

cdr3_aa: CASSGGASSYNEQFF
j_call: TRBJ2-1
v_call: TRBV2

cdr3_aa: CASSQTGEGSEQYF
j_call: TRBJ2-7
v_call: TRBV16

cdr3_aa: CSVGHLTYEQYF
j_call: TRBJ2-7
v_call: TRBV29-1

cdr3_aa: CASISATDTQYF
j_call: TRBJ2-3
v_call: TRBV5-1

cdr3_aa: CASRFKRAPSAQETQYF
j_call: TRBJ2-5
v_call: TRBV12-2

cdr3_aa: CASSLGVEAGELFF
j_call: TRBJ2-2
v_call: TRBV5-1

cdr3_aa: CASSLLGGDTQYF
j_call: TRBJ2-3
v_call: TRBV19

cdr3_aa: CASSGGAQLFF
j_call: TRBJ1-4
v_call: TRBV25-1

cdr3_aa: CAWTRRATIQETQYF
j_call: TRBJ2-5
v_call: TRBV30

cdr3_aa: CASSSRGGGYQETQYF
j_call: TRBJ2-5
v_call: TRBV6-5

cdr3_aa: CASSLDGGAGEQYF
j_call: TRBJ2-7
v_call: TRBV5-1

cdr3_aa: CASSKGGATYNEQFF
j_call: TRBJ2-1
v_call: TRBV19

cdr3_aa: CASSPQPSGGEDEQFF
j_call: TRBJ2-1
v_call: TRBV18